This T cell receptor (beta chain) was retrieved from a study of T cells in Graves' hyperthyroidism and ophthalmopathy. Researchers amplified the TCR beta CDR3 regions from RNA transcripts. The HTBI set primed first-round TCR CDR3 RT-PCR. TCRdb passed the multiplex PCR reads through MiXCR, listing each CDR3 protein once. The repertoire consists of about 380,000 distinct CDR3 sequences, with under 20% occurring once and the leading ten covering roughly two fifths. The germline V gene encodes CDR1 MGHRA and CDR2 YSYEKL. V was cut by 2 bases and J by 1 base, with 11 bases left in between. CDR3 size: 15 residues. Uncontrolled infection, other autoimmune disease, pregnancy and lactation each barred patients from inclusion. For the diagnoses, clinical symptoms, serum thyroxine and TRAb, thyroid ultrasound and orbital computed tomography were used.

Sequencing was done on a sample of blood. V usage is TRBV4-1 and J usage is TRBJ1-1; D call uncertain. This TCR derives from a man aged 18 to 30 with Graves' ophthalmopathy. The CDR3 DNA reads TGCGCCAGCAGCCAATCACAGAGGGAGAACACTGAAGCTTTCTTT. This gives the protein CASSQSQRENTEAFF.